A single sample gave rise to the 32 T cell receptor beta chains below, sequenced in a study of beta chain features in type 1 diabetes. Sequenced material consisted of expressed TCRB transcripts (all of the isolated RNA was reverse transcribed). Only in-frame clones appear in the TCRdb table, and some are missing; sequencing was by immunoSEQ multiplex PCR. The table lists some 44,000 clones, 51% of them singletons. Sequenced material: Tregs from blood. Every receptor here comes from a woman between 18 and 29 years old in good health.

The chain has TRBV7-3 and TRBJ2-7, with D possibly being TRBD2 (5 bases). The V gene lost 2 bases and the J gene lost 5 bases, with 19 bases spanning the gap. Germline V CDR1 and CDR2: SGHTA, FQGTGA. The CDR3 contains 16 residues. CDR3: CASSLGPTILGDEQYF. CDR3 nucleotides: TGTGCCAGCAGCTTAGGCCCGACAATCCTCGGGGACGAGCAGTACTTC.

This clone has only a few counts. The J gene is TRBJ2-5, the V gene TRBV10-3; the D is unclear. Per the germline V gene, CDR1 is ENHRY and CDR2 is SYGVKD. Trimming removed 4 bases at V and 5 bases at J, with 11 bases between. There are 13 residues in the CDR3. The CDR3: CAISAVSAETQYF. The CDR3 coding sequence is TGTGCCATCAGTGCCGTCAGCGCTGAGACCCAGTACTTC.

The CDR3 spells CASSLRSPVDSYNEQFF. The DNA of the CDR3 is TGTGCCAGCAGCCTGAGGTCGCCGGTGGACTCCTACAATGAGCAGTTCTTC. The chain couples TRBV5-4 to TRBJ2-1; no reliable D call. Germline values: CDR1 SGHNT, CDR2 YYREEE (reference sequence). CDR3 size: 17 residues. Between the trimmed V and J ends, which lost 4 bases and 0 bases, there was a span of 17 bases.

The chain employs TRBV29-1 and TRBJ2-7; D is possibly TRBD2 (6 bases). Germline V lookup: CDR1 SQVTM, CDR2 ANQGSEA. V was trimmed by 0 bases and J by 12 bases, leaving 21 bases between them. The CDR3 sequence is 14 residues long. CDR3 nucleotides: TGCAGCGTTGAAGAAACTTCTGGCCGACTAGGTCGGTACTTC. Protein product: CSVEETSGRLGRYF.

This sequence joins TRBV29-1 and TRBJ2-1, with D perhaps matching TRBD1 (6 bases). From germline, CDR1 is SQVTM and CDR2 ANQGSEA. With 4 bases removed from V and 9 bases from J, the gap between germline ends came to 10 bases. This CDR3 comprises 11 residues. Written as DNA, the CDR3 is TGCAGCGTTGTCAGGGGCGTTGAGCAGTTCTTC. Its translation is CSVVRGVEQFF.

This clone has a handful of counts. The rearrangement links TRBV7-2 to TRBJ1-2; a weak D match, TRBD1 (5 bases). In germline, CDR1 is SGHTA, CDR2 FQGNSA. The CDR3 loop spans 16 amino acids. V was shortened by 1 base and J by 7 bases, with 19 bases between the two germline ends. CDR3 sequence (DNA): TGTGCCAGCAGCTTAGGGGCTGGTAAAGGGGCGCGTGGCTACACCTTC. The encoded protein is CASSLGAGKGARGYTF. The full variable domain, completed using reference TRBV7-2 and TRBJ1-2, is GAGVSQSPSNKVTEKGKDVELRCDPISGHTALYWYRQSLGQGLEFLIYFQGNSAPDKSGLPSDRFSAERTGGSVSTLTIQRTQQEDSAVYLCASSLGAGKGARGYTFGSGTRLTVV.

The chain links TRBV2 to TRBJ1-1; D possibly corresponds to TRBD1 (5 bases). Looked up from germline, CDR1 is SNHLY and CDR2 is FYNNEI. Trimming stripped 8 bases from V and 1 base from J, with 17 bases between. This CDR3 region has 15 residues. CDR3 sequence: CASPASGVKNTEAFF. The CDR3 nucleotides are TGTGCCAGCCCCGCTTCGGGGGTAAAGAACACTGAAGCTTTCTTT. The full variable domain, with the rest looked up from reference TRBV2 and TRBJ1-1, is EPEVTQTPSHQVTQMGQEVILRCVPISNHLYFYWYRQILGQKVEFLVSFYNNEISEKSEIFDDQFSVERPDGSNFTLKIRSTKLEDSAMYFCASPASGVKNTEAFFGQGTRLTVV.

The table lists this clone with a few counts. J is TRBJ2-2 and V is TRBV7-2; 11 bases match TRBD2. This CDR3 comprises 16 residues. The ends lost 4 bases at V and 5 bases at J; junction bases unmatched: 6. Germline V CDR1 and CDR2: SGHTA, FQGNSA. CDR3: CASSSRLAGMTGELFF. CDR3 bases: TGTGCCAGCAGCTCCCGACTAGCGGGGATGACCGGGGAGCTGTTTTTT. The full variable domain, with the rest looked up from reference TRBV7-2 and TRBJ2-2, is GAGVSQSPSNKVTEKGKDVELRCDPISGHTALYWYRQSLGQGLEFLIYFQGNSAPDKSGLPSDRFSAERTGGSVSTLTIQRTQQEDSAVYLCASSSRLAGMTGELFFGEGSRLTVL.

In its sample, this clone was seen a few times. The CDR3 is CASSGQGGVNTEAFF. CDR3 DNA sequence: TGTGCCAGCAGCGGACAGGGCGGAGTGAACACTGAAGCTTTCTTT. This chain uses TRBV21-1 with TRBJ1-1; the table gives TRBD1 as D, unverified against the DNA. TRBV21-1 is tagged as a pseudogene. The CDR3 has 15 amino acids.

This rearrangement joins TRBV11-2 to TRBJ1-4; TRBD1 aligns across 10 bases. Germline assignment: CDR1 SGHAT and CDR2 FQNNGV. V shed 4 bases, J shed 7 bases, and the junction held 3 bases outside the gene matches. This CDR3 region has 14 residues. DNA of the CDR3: TGTGCCAGCAGCTATGACAGGGGGCCTGAAAAACTGTTTTTT. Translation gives CASSYDRGPEKLFF.

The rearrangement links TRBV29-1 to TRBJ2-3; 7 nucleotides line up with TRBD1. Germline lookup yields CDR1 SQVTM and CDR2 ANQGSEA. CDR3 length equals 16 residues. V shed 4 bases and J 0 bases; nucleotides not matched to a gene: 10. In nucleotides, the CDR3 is TGCAGCGTTGGGCGAACAGGGGCTCAGAGCACAGATACGCAGTATTTT. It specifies CSVGRTGAQSTDTQYF.

DNA for the CDR3: TGTGCCAGTAGTCTTCAAACTAGCGGGAGTTACCACGAGCAGTACTTC. Translated, it gives CASSLQTSGSYHEQYF. The chain couples TRBV19 to TRBJ2-7; 11 bases line up with TRBD2. This CDR3 comprises 16 residues. Trimming cost V 5 bases and J 5 bases; bases outside gene matches: 11. The germline V gene has CDR1 LNHDA and CDR2 SQIVND (reference sequence).

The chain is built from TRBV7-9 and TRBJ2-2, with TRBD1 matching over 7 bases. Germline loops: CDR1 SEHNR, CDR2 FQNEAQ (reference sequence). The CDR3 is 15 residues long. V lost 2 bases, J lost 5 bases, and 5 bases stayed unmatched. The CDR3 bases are TGTGCCAGCAGCTTAACCACAGGGGCGACCGGGGAGCTGTTTTTT. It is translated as CASSLTTGATGELFF.

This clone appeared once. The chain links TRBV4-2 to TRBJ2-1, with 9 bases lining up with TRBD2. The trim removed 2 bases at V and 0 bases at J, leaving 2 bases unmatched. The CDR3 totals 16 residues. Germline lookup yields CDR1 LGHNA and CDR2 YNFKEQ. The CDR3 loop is CASSQPSGVSYNEQFF. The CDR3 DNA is TGTGCCAGCAGCCAACCTAGCGGGGTCTCCTACAATGAGCAGTTCTTC.

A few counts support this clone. The CDR3 region has the DNA TGTGCCACTGGACCGCGAGACAGTGAAAAACTGTTTTTT. This gives the protein CATGPRDSEKLFF. The chain uses TRBV10-3 and TRBJ1-4; a possible D gene is TRBD1 (5 bases). Trimming left V 10 bases short and J 7 bases short, with 16 bases between. Looked up from germline, CDR1 is ENHRY and CDR2 is SYGVKD. CDR3 length: 13 residues.

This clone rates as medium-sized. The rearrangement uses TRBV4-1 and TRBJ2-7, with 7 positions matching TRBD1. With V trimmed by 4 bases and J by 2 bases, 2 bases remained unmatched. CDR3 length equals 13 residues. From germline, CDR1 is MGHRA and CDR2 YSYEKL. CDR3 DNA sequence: TGCGCCAGCAGCCTGACAGGGACCTACGAGCAGTACTTC. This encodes CASSLTGTYEQYF.

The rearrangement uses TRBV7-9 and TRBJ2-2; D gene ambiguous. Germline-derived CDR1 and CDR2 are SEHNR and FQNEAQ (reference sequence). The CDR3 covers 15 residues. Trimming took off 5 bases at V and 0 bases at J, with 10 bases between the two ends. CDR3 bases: TGTGCCAGCAGCCTCAGACTCGCGAACACCGGGGAGCTGTTTTTT. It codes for CASSLRLANTGELFF.

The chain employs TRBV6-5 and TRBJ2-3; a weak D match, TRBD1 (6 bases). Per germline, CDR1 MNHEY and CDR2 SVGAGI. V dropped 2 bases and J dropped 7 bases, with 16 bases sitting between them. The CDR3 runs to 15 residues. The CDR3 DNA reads TGTGCCAGCAGTTACGGGGGCCATATGGTGCATACGCAGTATTTT. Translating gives CASSYGGHMVHTQYF.

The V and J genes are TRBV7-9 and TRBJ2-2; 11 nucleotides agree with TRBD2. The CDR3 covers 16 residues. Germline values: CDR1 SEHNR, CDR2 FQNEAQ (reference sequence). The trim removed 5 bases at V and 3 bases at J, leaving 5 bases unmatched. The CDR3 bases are TGTGCCAGCAGCCCAACTAGCGGGAGTTACACCGGGGAGCTGTTTTTT. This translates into CASSPTSGSYTGELFF. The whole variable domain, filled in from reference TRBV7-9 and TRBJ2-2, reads DTGVSQNPRHKITKRGQNVTFRCDPISEHNRLYWYRQTLGQGPEFLTYFQNEAQLEKSRLLSDRFSAERPKGSFSTLEIQRTEQGDSAMYLCASSPTSGSYTGELFFGEGSRLTVL.

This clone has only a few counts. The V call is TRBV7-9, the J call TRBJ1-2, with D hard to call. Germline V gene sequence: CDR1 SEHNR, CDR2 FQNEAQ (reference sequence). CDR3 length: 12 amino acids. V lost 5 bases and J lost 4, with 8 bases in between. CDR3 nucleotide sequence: TGTGCCAGCAGCCCGCGAACCTATGGCTACACCTTC. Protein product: CASSPRTYGYTF.

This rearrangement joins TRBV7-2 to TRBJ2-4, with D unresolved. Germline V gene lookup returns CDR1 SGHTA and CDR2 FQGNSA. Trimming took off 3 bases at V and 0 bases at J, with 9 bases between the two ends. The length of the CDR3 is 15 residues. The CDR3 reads CASSFSPGAKNIQYF. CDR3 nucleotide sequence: TGTGCCAGCAGCTTCTCTCCGGGAGCCAAAAACATTCAGTACTTC.

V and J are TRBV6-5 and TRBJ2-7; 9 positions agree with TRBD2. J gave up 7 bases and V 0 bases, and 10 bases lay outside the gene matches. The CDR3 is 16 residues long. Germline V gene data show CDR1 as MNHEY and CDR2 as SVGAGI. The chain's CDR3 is CASSYSGSGRINEQYF. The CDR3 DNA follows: TGTGCCAGCAGTTACTCGGGGAGCGGGAGGATTAATGAGCAGTACTTC.

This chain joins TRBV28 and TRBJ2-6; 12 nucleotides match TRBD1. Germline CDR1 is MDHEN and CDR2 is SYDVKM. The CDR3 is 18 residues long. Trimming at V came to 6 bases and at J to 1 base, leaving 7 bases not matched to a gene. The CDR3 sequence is CASRTPGQGASGANVLTF. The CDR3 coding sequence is TGTGCCAGCAGGACCCCGGGACAGGGGGCTTCTGGGGCCAACGTCCTGACTTTC.

Written as DNA, the CDR3 is TGTGCCAGCAGTGAACTCTTAGCGGGAGGTGGTTACAATGAGCAGTTCTTC. Translating gives CASSELLAGGGYNEQFF. V usage is TRBV6-1 and J usage is TRBJ2-1; 10 bases agree with TRBD2. The CDR3 spans 17 residues. The germline V gene encodes CDR1 MNHNS and CDR2 SASEGT. V shed 2 bases, J shed 4 bases, and the junction held 8 bases outside the gene matches.

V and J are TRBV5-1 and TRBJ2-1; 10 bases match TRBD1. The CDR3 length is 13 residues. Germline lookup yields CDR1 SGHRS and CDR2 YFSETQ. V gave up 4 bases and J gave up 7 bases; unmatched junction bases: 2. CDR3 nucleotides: TGCGCCAGCAGCGCGGGACAGGGGAATGAGCAGTTCTTC. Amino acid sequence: CASSAGQGNEQFF. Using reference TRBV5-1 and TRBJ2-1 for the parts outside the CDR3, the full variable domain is KAGVTQTPRYLIKTRGQQVTLSCSPISGHRSVSWYQQTPGQGLQFLFEYFSETQRNKGNFPGRFSGRQFSNSRSEMNVSTLELGDSALYLCASSAGQGNEQFFGPGTRLTVL.

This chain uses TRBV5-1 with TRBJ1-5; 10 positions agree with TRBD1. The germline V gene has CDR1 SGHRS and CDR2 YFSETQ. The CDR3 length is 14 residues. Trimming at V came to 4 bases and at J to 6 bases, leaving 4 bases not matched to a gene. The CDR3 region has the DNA TGCGCCAGCAGCGACGGGACAGGGGTTCAGCCCCAGCATTTT. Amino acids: CASSDGTGVQPQHF.

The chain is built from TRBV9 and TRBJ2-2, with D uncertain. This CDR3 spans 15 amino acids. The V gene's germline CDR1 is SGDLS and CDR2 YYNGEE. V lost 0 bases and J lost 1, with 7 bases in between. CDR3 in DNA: TGTGCCAGCAGCGTAGGCTGGCTGAACACCGGGGAGCTGTTTTTT. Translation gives CASSVGWLNTGELFF. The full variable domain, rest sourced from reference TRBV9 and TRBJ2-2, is DSGVTQTPKHLITATGQRVTLRCSPRSGDLSVYWYQQSLDQGLQFLIQYYNGEERAKGNILERFSAQQFPDLHSELNLSSLELGDSALYFCASSVGWLNTGELFFGEGSRLTVL.

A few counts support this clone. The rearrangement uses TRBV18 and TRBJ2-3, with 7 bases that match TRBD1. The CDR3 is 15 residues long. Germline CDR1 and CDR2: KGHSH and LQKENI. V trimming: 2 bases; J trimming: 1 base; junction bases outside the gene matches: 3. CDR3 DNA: TGTGCCAGCTCACCAAGGGGGCTGGGCACAGATACGCAGTATTTT. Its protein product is CASSPRGLGTDTQYF.

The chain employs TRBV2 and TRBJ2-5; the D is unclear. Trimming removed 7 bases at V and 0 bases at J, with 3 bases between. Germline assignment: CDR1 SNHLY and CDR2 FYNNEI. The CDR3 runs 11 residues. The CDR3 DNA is TGTGCCAGCAAGCACCAAGAGACCCAGTACTTC. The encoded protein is CASKHQETQYF.

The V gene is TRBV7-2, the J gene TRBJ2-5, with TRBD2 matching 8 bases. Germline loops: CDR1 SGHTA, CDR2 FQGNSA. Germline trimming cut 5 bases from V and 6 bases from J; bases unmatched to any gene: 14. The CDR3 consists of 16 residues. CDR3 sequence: CASSLPGGSGKQTQYF. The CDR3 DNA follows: TGTGCCAGCAGCCTCCCAGGTGGTAGCGGGAAACAGACCCAGTACTTC.

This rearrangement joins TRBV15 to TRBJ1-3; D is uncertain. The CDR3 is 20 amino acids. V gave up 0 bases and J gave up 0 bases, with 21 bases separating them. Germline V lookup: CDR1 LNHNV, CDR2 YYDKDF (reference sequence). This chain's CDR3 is CATSRDRVLYYGDSGNTIYF. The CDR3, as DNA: TGTGCCACCAGCAGAGATCGAGTATTATATTACGGAGACTCTGGAAACACCATATATTTT.

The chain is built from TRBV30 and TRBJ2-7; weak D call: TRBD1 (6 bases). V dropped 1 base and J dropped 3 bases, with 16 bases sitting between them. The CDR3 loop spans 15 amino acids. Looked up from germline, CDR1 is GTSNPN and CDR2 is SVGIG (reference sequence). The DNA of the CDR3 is TGTGCCTGGAGTGGAAGACAGGATATATTCTACGAGCAGTACTTC. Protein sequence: CAWSGRQDIFYEQYF.